A selection of T cell receptor beta chains follows, all from one sample in a study of molecular identifiers for immune sequencing clone quantification. TCRdb passed the PCR reads through MiXCR, listing each CDR3 protein once. Among roughly 300,000 distinct CDR3 sequences listed, about 22% were seen once. Material: naive CD8+ T cells from blood, with Jurkat cell RNA spiked in. The receptor source for this set is a human donor in good health. Some libraries in this study had Jurkat cell RNA spiked in. CDR3s include the opening cysteine and the closing phenylalanine or tryptophan. A D gene is named only where the DNA matches it firmly. A clone size is listed for some rows: how often the clone was seen (once, few, many), or a class if it is expanded.

TRBJ2-2,NA,TRBV29-1,NA,CSVDREAGELFF,TGCAGCGTGGATAGGGAGGCCGGGGAGCTGTTTTTT
TRBJ1-1,many,TRBV6-2/TRBV6-3,TRBD1,CASRSTGTGVGAFF,TGTGCCAGCAGATCCACCGGGACAGGAGTCGGAGCTTTCTTT
TRBJ2-7,few,TRBV19,NA,CASSISDLAYEQYF,TGTGCCAGTAGTATTAGTGACCTCGCCTACGAGCAGTACTTC
TRBJ1-2,NA,TRBV5-1,TRBD1,CASSFNLQGEVENYGYTF,TGCGCCAGCAGCTTCAATCTACAGGGGGAGGTAGAAAACTATGGCTACACCTTC
TRBJ1-1,NA,TRBV5-1,TRBD1,CASSPGQGSGNTEVFF,TGCGCCAGCAGCCCGGGACAGGGAAGTGGGAACACTGAAGTTTTCTTT
TRBJ1-2,NA,TRBV6-2/TRBV6-3,TRBD1,CASSGDREAF,TGTGCCAGCAGCGGGGACAGGGAGGCCTTC
TRBJ2-7,many,TRBV9,NA,CASSAGGPYEQYF,TGTGCCAGCAGTGCCGGGGGCCCCTACGAGCAGTACTTC
TRBJ2-7,NA,TRBV20-1,TRBD2,CSANMGGYEQYF,TGCAGTGCTAATATGGGGGGGTACGAGCAGTACTTC
TRBJ1-4,NA,TRBV11-3,NA,CASSLSDTTNEKPFF,TGTGCCAGCAGCTTATCGGATACAACTAATGAAAAACCGTTTTTT
TRBJ2-2,few,TRBV11-3,NA,CASSQRMNTGELFF,TGTGCCAGCAGCCAGCGGATGAACACCGGGGAGCTGTTTTTT
TRBJ2-7,NA,TRBV7-9,TRBD2,CASSSQRGLKVYEQYF,TGTGCCAGCAGCTCACAGCGGGGTTTGAAAGTCTACGAGCAGTACTTC
TRBJ2-7,NA,TRBV14,NA,CASSHGVGYEQYF,TGTGCCAGCAGCCATGGGGTCGGTTACGAGCAGTACTTC
TRBJ2-1,NA,TRBV20-1,TRBD2,CSARALAGESYNEQFF,TGCAGTGCTAGGGCTTTAGCGGGGGAATCCTACAATGAGCAGTTCTTC
TRBJ2-7,NA,TRBV7-9,TRBD2,CASETSGTYEQYF,TGTGCCAGCGAGACTAGCGGGACCTACGAGCAGTACTTC
TRBJ1-2,once,TRBV2,TRBD1,CASGGFRGQGHGYTF,TGTGCCAGCGGGGGATTCCGAGGACAGGGTCATGGCTACACCTTC
TRBJ2-7,NA,TRBV4-3,TRBD1,CASSQDRTGSKGLYEQYF,TGCGCCAGCAGCCAAGACCGGACAGGTTCAAAGGGGCTCTACGAGCAGTACTTC
TRBJ2-5,NA,TRBV12-3/TRBV12-4,NA,CASSLRDGPEAQYF,TGTGCCAGCAGTTTGAGGGACGGTCCAGAGGCCCAGTACTTC
TRBJ2-7,few,TRBV25-1,TRBD1,CASSEGTGSYEQYF,TGTGCCAGCAGTGAAGGGACAGGGTCCTACGAGCAGTACTTC
TRBJ2-2,many,TRBV29-1,TRBD2,CSVDQGGDTGELFF,TGCAGCGTTGATCAGGGAGGGGACACCGGGGAGCTGTTTTTT
TRBJ1-1,many,TRBV27,NA,CASSLSRGNTEAFF,TGTGCCAGCAGTCTAAGCAGGGGGAACACTGAAGCTTTCTTT
TRBJ2-7,NA,TRBV2,TRBD1,CAIGTGISYEQYF,TGTGCCATCGGGACAGGGATATCCTACGAGCAGTACTTC
TRBJ2-1,NA,TRBV4-1,TRBD1,CASSQDLGTDDEQFF,TGCGCCAGCAGCCAAGATTTGGGGACAGACGATGAGCAGTTCTTC
TRBJ2-7,NA,TRBV10-3,TRBD1,CAISEGQGVNEQYF,TGTGCCATCAGTGAGGGACAGGGGGTAAACGAGCAGTACTTC
TRBJ2-3,NA,TRBV4-3,TRBD2,CASSMGLAGSLDTQYF,TGCGCCAGCAGCATGGGGCTAGCGGGGTCCCTAGATACGCAGTATTTT
TRBJ1-3,many,TRBV9,NA,CASSVDGTNSGNTIYF,TGTGCCAGCAGCGTAGACGGCACTAACTCTGGAAACACCATATATTTT
TRBJ2-1,NA,TRBV28,NA,CASSSLSSYNEQFF,TGTGCCAGCAGTTCCCTGAGCTCCTACAATGAGCAGTTCTTC
TRBJ2-3,NA,TRBV2,NA,CASSGGPTDTQYF,TGTGCCAGCAGTGGCGGGCCCACAGATACGCAGTATTTT
TRBJ2-3,few,TRBV9,TRBD2,CVSSVEAGGPFDTQYF,TGTGTCAGCAGCGTAGAGGCGGGAGGGCCGTTTGATACGCAGTATTTT
TRBJ2-2,NA,TRBV9,TRBD2,CASSVGTTIPDSTGELFF,TGTGCCAGCAGCGTCGGGACTACCATACCCGATTCCACCGGGGAGCTGTTTTTT
TRBJ2-1,many,TRBV19,NA,CASSSHSVSYNEQFF,TGTGCCAGTAGTTCCCACAGCGTATCCTACAATGAGCAGTTCTTC
TRBJ1-5,many,TRBV6-6,TRBD1,CASSYGDRANQPQHF,TGTGCCAGCAGTTACGGGGACAGGGCGAATCAGCCCCAGCATTTT
TRBJ1-2,many,TRBV29-1,NA,CSVEDPGAGVMYGYTF,TGCAGCGTTGAAGATCCCGGGGCGGGGGTCATGTATGGCTACACCTTC
TRBJ2-3,many,TRBV28,NA,CASSKFRDLTDTQYF,TGTGCCAGCAGCAAATTCCGGGACCTAACAGATACGCAGTATTTT
TRBJ1-1,many,TRBV5-1,NA,CASSLAPGPNTEAFF,TGCGCCAGCAGCTTGGCCCCGGGCCCAAACACTGAAGCTTTCTTT
TRBJ2-5,NA,TRBV13,NA,CASSLEEKGETQYF,TGTGCCAGCAGCTTGGAAGAAAAGGGGGAGACCCAGTACTTC
TRBJ1-1,NA,TRBV6-2/TRBV6-3,TRBD1,CASSSWTGPKENIEAFF,TGTGCCAGCAGTTCGTGGACAGGACCCAAGGAGAACATTGAAGCTTTCTTT
TRBJ2-7,few,TRBV20-1,TRBD2,CSARVRAGGPYEQYF,TGCAGTGCTAGAGTTCGAGCGGGAGGGCCGTACGAGCAGTACTTC
TRBJ2-7,NA,TRBV7-2,NA,CASTFEVGRYEQYF,TGTGCCAGCACATTCGAGGTAGGCCGCTACGAGCAGTACTTC
TRBJ1-4,few,TRBV4-3,NA,CASSQDPGAGEKLFF,TGCGCCAGCAGCCAAGATCCAGGGGCCGGGGAAAAACTGTTTTTT
TRBJ2-1,NA,TRBV6-6,TRBD1,CASSFDRGIEQFF,TGTGCCAGCAGTTTCGACAGGGGAATTGAGCAGTTCTTC
TRBJ2-1,NA,TRBV12-3/TRBV12-4,NA,CASSLRSGNEQFF,TGTGCCAGCAGTTTAAGGTCTGGCAATGAGCAGTTCTTC
TRBJ2-1,few,TRBV11-2,NA,CATTTSHNEQFF,TGTGCCACCACGACTAGTCACAATGAGCAGTTCTTC
TRBJ2-2,few,TRBV7-9,TRBD1,CASSFQGVVTGELFF,TGTGCCAGCAGCTTTCAGGGGGTAGTCACCGGGGAGCTGTTTTTT
TRBJ2-7,NA,TRBV7-9,NA,CVSSSRTETTYEQYF,TGTGTCAGCAGCTCAAGGACAGAAACCACCTACGAGCAGTACTTC
TRBJ1-5,NA,TRBV29-1,TRBD1,CSVEDLPGGNQPQHF,TGCAGCGTTGAAGATCTACCAGGGGGGAATCAGCCCCAGCATTTT
TRBJ1-1,NA,TRBV14,TRBD1,CASSQARGQGIGTEAFF,TGTGCCAGCAGCCAAGCGAGGGGACAGGGGATAGGAACTGAAGCTTTCTTT
TRBJ2-7,NA,TRBV14,NA,CASSPQRYSYEQYF,TGTGCCAGCAGCCCACAGAGATACTCCTACGAGCAGTACTTC
TRBJ1-4,few,TRBV2,NA,CASSAPFTATNEKLFF,TGTGCCAGCAGTGCCCCCTTTACAGCAACTAATGAAAAACTGTTTTTT
TRBJ2-7,few,TRBV7-9,TRBD2,CASSLSSGGGGEQYF,TGTGCCAGCAGCTTATCTAGCGGGGGGGGAGGCGAGCAGTACTTC
TRBJ2-3,many,TRBV12-3/TRBV12-4,TRBD2,CASSPMFGGSLDTQYF,TGTGCCAGCAGTCCCATGTTTGGCGGGAGTTTGGATACGCAGTATTTT
TRBJ1-5,many,TRBV27,TRBD1,CASSLWGQGTQPQHF,TGTGCCAGCAGTTTATGGGGACAGGGGACGCAGCCCCAGCATTTT
TRBJ2-7,few,TRBV5-6,NA,CASSSVGLPSSYEQYF,TGTGCCAGCAGCTCCGTCGGACTCCCCAGCTCCTACGAGCAGTACTTC
TRBJ1-1,many,TRBV18,NA,CASSPGVGTEAFF,TGTGCCAGCAGCCCGGGGGTAGGCACTGAAGCTTTCTTT